This T cell receptor (beta chain) was sequenced during a study of T cell responses to AZD1222 COVID-19 vaccine. Findings and caveats of the study: Baseline testing showed seropositivity in only a handful of AZD1222 recipients.

V lost 3 bases and J lost 5, with 5 bases in between. The CDR3 sequence is 13 residues long. CDR1 and CDR2 (germline): ENHRY, SYGVKD. Produced via immunoSEQ multiplex PCR; TCRdb's table is partial and in-frame only. The sample lists roughly 130,000 clones, over 75% occurring once. This clone has a single count. What it binds is not known. The chain has TRBV10-3 and TRBJ1-6; no clear D gene. The receptor comes from an adult in good health. The source material was peripheral blood, sampled on day 0 of MenACWY control vaccination. This chain's CDR3 is CAISDRNNSPLHF. CDR3 in DNA: TGTGCCATCAGTGACAGGAATAATTCACCCCTCCACTTT.